Below are 9 T cell receptor beta chains sequenced from a single sample in a study of Graves' ophthalmopathy and Graves' hyperthyroidism. As the template, RNA transcripts were used to amplify TCR beta CDR3 regions. The authors performed first-round RT-PCR with HTBI primers and then a second-round multiplex PCR. In TCRdb, the multiplex PCR reads were re-called with MiXCR into one record per CDR3 protein. The sample consists of about 700,000 distinct CDR3 sequences, roughly two fifths of them appearing once. The specimen was peripheral blood. The receptors were gathered from an adult man with Graves' ophthalmopathy.

The chain couples TRBV4-2 to TRBJ1-1; weak D call: TRBD1 (5 bases). This CDR3 region has 12 residues. Germline V gene lookup returns CDR1 LGHNA and CDR2 YNFKEQ. Trimming shortened V by 5 bases and J by 7 bases, and 11 bases separated the two germline ends. The CDR3 protein is CASSARQFEAFF. The DNA of the CDR3 is TGTGCCAGCAGCGCAAGACAGTTTGAAGCTTTCTTT.

This clonotype appeared many times. This chain uses TRBV2 with TRBJ1-5; 7 positions match TRBD1. The CDR3 is 14 amino acids. The V gene's germline CDR1 is SNHLY and CDR2 FYNNEI. The V gene end was trimmed by 1 base and the J gene end by 7 bases; junction bases not matched to a gene: 4. The CDR3 nucleotides read TGTGCCAGCAGTGAAGGACAGGGCGGGCAGCCCCAGCATTTT. It encodes CASSEGQGGQPQHF.

This clonotype was counted ten times or more. The genes are TRBV2 and TRBJ1-1, with TRBD1 identical over 7 bases. This CDR3 has 14 amino acids. CDR1 is SNHLY, CDR2 FYNNEI, per germline. The V segment lost 9 bases and the J segment 4 bases; nucleotides outside the gene matches: 11. CDR3 protein: CASRTDRVRTEAFF. DNA of the CDR3: TGTGCCAGTCGAACCGACAGGGTTCGCACTGAAGCTTTCTTT.

The chain has TRBV7-2 and TRBJ1-2; tentatively, D is TRBD1 (5 bases). CDR3 size: 15 residues. Germline CDR1 and CDR2: SGHTA and FQGNSA. Trimming shortened V by 5 bases and J by 3 bases, and 16 bases separated the two germline ends. This chain's CDR3 is CASSQVGGADYGYTF. In DNA, the CDR3 is TGTGCCAGCAGCCAAGTCGGGGGAGCCGACTATGGCTACACCTTC.

The chain has TRBV10-3 and TRBJ1-1; D call uncertain. Per the germline V gene, CDR1 is ENHRY and CDR2 is SYGVKD. V was shortened by 10 bases and J by 5 bases, with 20 bases between the two germline ends. The CDR3 is 14 residues long. CDR3: CATKDGGRGTEAFF. The CDR3 region has the DNA TGTGCCACGAAGGACGGAGGTAGAGGGACTGAAGCTTTCTTT.

This sequence joins TRBV30 and TRBJ2-5; D is undetermined. The CDR3 runs 11 residues. V was shortened by 5 bases and J by 0 bases, with 4 bases between the two germline ends. CDR1 is GTSNPN and CDR2 is SVGIG in the germline V gene (reference sequence). The CDR3 sequence: CAWSYQETQYF. The CDR3 DNA is TGTGCCTGGTCATACCAAGAGACCCAGTACTTC. Supplemented by reference TRBV30 and TRBJ2-5, the full variable domain reads SQTIHQWPATLVQPVGSPLSLECTVEGTSNPNLYWYRQAAGRGLQLLFYSVGIGQISSEVPQNLSASRPQDRQFILSSKKLLLSDSGFYLCAWSYQETQYFGPGTRLLVL.

At least ten counts were recorded for this clonotype. The chain links TRBV15 to TRBJ2-7, with 8 positions matching TRBD1. J lost 5 bases, V lost 4 bases, and 4 bases had no gene match. The CDR3 spans 13 residues. The germline CDR1 and CDR2 sequences are LNHNV and YYDKDF (reference sequence). CDR3 protein: CATSTGGINEQYF. In nucleotides, the CDR3 is TGTGCCACCAGCACAGGGGGCATCAACGAGCAGTACTTC. Based on the CDR3 plus reference TRBV15 and TRBJ2-7, the full variable domain is DAMVIQNPRYQVTQFGKPVTLSCSQTLNHNVMYWYQQKSSQAPKLLFHYYDKDFNNEADTPDNFQSRRPNTSFCFLDIRSPGLGDTAMYLCATSTGGINEQYFGPGTRLTVT.

This clonotype was counted ten times or more. This rearrangement joins TRBV7-9 to TRBJ2-5; D gene ambiguous. Germline CDR1 SEHNR, CDR2 FQNEAQ (reference sequence). Trimming stripped 9 bases from V and 0 bases from J, with 14 bases between. The CDR3 is 14 amino acids. CDR3 protein: CARPDVGYQETQYF. In nucleotides, the CDR3 is TGTGCCAGGCCAGACGTCGGGTACCAAGAGACCCAGTACTTC.

The table lists this clonotype with a few counts. This sequence joins TRBV6-1 and TRBJ2-5; 7 nucleotides agree with TRBD1. The germline V gene encodes CDR1 MNHNS and CDR2 SASEGT. The CDR3 loop spans 14 amino acids. The V gene end was trimmed by 5 bases and the J gene end by 4 bases; junction bases not matched to a gene: 7. The CDR3 nucleotides read TGTGCCAGCAGTTGGACAGGACGGGGAGAGACCCAGTACTTC. It codes for CASSWTGRGETQYF.